The 31 T cell receptor beta chains given below trace back to one sample, sequenced in a study of T cell repertoires in cytomegalovirus infection. TCRdb re-called the reads with MiXCR, one entry per CDR3 protein. The sample contains 450,000 to 600,000 distinct CDR3 sequences, roughly 34% of which appear only once. What these receptors recognize is not known. The input for sequencing was cultured PBMCs, taken from culture after CMV antigen stimulation. All receptors come from a human donor in good health (CMV status not recorded). Some clones in this sample may be carry-over from other donors' samples.

The chain joins TRBV7-8 to TRBJ2-3, with D unresolved. The V and J ends lost 5 bases and 6 bases respectively, with 12 bases between them. The CDR3 totals 13 residues. Germline CDR1 is SGHVS and CDR2 is FQNEAQ. The CDR3 DNA is TGTGCCAGCAGCCCCACAAGCAAGGATACGCAGTATTTT. It is translated as CASSPTSKDTQYF.

The CDR3 bases are TGTGCCATCAGTGAGTGGCAGACTAGTATCAATGAGCAGTTCTTC. It is translated as CAISEWQTSINEQFF. The rearrangement joins TRBV10-3 to TRBJ2-1; the D gene is possibly TRBD2 (6 bases). CDR1 and CDR2 from the germline V gene are ENHRY and SYGVKD. Between the trimmed V and J ends, which lost 1 base and 6 bases, there was a span of 13 bases. The CDR3 runs to 15 residues.

The chain carries TRBV6-2 or TRBV6-3 and TRBJ1-1; D is possibly TRBD1 (6 bases). This CDR3 contains 15 residues. With 8 bases removed from V and 3 bases from J, the gap between germline ends came to 19 bases. Germline lookup yields CDR1 MNHEY and CDR2 SVGEGT. The CDR3 nucleotides read TGTGCCAGCGAGACAGGCGGAGTTCTGTACACTGAAGCTTTCTTT. Amino acids: CASETGGVLYTEAFF.

Only a few counts were recorded for this clonotype. The chain links TRBV7-8 to TRBJ1-3, with D possibly TRBD1 on 6 matching bases. Deletions cut 4 bases from V and 0 bases from J, with 13 bases between. The CDR3 totals 16 residues. Germline CDR1 and CDR2: SGHVS and FQNEAQ. The CDR3 sequence is CASSSRQVYSGNTIYF. CDR3 DNA sequence: TGTGCCAGCAGCTCCCGACAGGTGTACTCTGGAAACACCATATATTTT.

As regards this clonotype: A much bigger clone sits one base away, suggesting this may be a read error. The V call is TRBV7-6, the J call TRBJ2-7; D perhaps matches TRBD2 (6 bases). V was clipped by 2 bases and J by 2 bases, with 16 bases between them. The CDR3 contains 16 residues. Germline V CDR1 and CDR2: SGHVS, FNYEAQ. This CDR3 reads CASSLQWEAGPYEQYF. DNA for the CDR3: TGTGCCAGCAGCTTACAGTGGGAGGCCGGTCCCTACGAGCAGTACTTC.

CDR3 loop: CASSHLRAGNTIYF. In nucleotides, the CDR3 is TGTGCCAGCAGCCATCTCAGGGCTGGAAACACCATATATTTT. The chain joins TRBV11-2 to TRBJ1-3, with D possibly being TRBD1 (5 bases). Germline V gene data show CDR1 as SGHAT and CDR2 as FQNNGV. V was cut by 5 bases and J by 2 bases, with 10 bases left in between. This CDR3 comprises 14 residues.

In its sample, this clonotype was seen a few times. The chain couples TRBV4-1 to TRBJ2-3, with 10 positions matching TRBD2. V gave up 3 bases and J gave up 3 bases; unmatched junction bases: 6. This CDR3 comprises 16 residues. Per germline, CDR1 MGHRA and CDR2 YSYEKL. CDR3 sequence (DNA): TGCGCCAGCAGCCACACTAAAGCGGGAGGGACAGATACGCAGTATTTT. Translated: CASSHTKAGGTDTQYF.

This clonotype was seen a handful of times. The V call is TRBV19, the J call TRBJ2-1; the D is unclear. Germline CDR1 is LNHDA and CDR2 is SQIVND (reference sequence). The CDR3 loop spans 17 amino acids. V shed 0 bases and J shed 0 bases, with 12 bases lying between them. The CDR3 DNA follows: TGTGCCAGTAGTATAGACGGGCCGGTAGGCTCCTACAATGAGCAGTTCTTC. As protein: CASSIDGPVGSYNEQFF.

This clonotype was recorded a few times. V usage is TRBV19 and J usage is TRBJ2-1; 7 positions agree with TRBD2. Germline V gene lookup returns CDR1 LNHDA and CDR2 SQIVND (reference sequence). The CDR3 has 18 residues. V gave up 7 bases and J gave up 6 bases; unmatched junction bases: 21. The CDR3 region has the DNA TGTGCCAGTACCCTTGCTGGGGCGGCTAGCGGAATCCCCAATGAGCAGTTCTTC. The encoded protein is CASTLAGAASGIPNEQFF.

This clonotype has a handful of counts. The chain joins TRBV7-2 to TRBJ2-5, with D hard to call. Germline values: CDR1 SGHTA, CDR2 FQGNSA. The CDR3 totals 13 residues. The V and J ends lost 3 bases and 6 bases respectively, with 11 bases between them. The CDR3 bases are TGTGCCAGCAGCTTTGGCACCACGAAGACCCAGTACTTC. It specifies CASSFGTTKTQYF. Full variable domain (remainder filled in from reference TRBV7-2 and TRBJ2-5): GAGVSQSPSNKVTEKGKDVELRCDPISGHTALYWYRQSLGQGLEFLIYFQGNSAPDKSGLPSDRFSAERTGGSVSTLTIQRTQQEDSAVYLCASSFGTTKTQYFGPGTRLLVL.

This clonotype was recorded at least ten times. The gene calls are TRBV4-1 and TRBJ2-7, with 9 bases matching TRBD1. V shed 0 bases, J shed 7 bases, and the junction held 7 bases outside the gene matches. Germline loops: CDR1 MGHRA, CDR2 YSYEKL. The CDR3 spans 15 residues. Here the CDR3 DNA reads TGCGCCAGCAGCCAAGATGAACAGGGGGCGCGTGAGCAGTACTTC. It is translated as CASSQDEQGAREQYF.

This clonotype was picked up a small number of times. This rearrangement joins TRBV7-9 to TRBJ2-1, with 7 bases identical to TRBD1. Germline V gene sequence: CDR1 SEHNR, CDR2 FQNEAQ (reference sequence). The CDR3 is 14 residues long. V lost 4 bases and J lost 6; bases outside the gene matches: 6. CDR3 residues: CASSSRQGRNEQFF. DNA for the CDR3: TGTGCCAGCAGCTCACGACAGGGCCGCAATGAGCAGTTCTTC.

The V call is TRBV2, the J call TRBJ2-2; no clear D gene. Trimming pared 7 bases from V and 1 base from J, leaving 16 bases between. Germline V gene data show CDR1 as SNHLY and CDR2 as FYNNEI. The CDR3 runs 16 residues. Here the CDR3 DNA reads TGTGCCAGCAAAGGCGCAAGACTGGGGAACACCGGGGAGCTGTTTTTT. Translation: CASKGARLGNTGELFF. Using reference TRBV2 and TRBJ2-2 for the parts outside the CDR3, the full variable domain is EPEVTQTPSHQVTQMGQEVILRCVPISNHLYFYWYRQILGQKVEFLVSFYNNEISEKSEIFDDQFSVERPDGSNFTLKIRSTKLEDSAMYFCASKGARLGNTGELFFGEGSRLTVL.

This chain connects TRBV6-2 or TRBV6-3 to TRBJ2-1; unclear D gene. Trimming shortened V by 0 bases and J by 0 bases, and 18 bases separated the two germline ends. The CDR3 is made up of 19 amino acids. The germline gives CDR1 MNHEY, CDR2 SVGEGT. CDR3 amino acids: CASSYSPERGRSSYNEQFF. For the CDR3, the DNA is TGTGCCAGCAGTTACTCTCCTGAGCGCGGAAGGAGCTCCTACAATGAGCAGTTCTTC.

This clonotype was found a few times. The chain uses TRBV10-2 and TRBJ2-7; the D is unclear. The V gene's germline CDR1 is WSHSY and CDR2 SAAADI. Trimming took off 8 bases at V and 4 bases at J, with 15 bases between the two ends. This CDR3 contains 13 residues. DNA for the CDR3: TGCGCCAGCCCCCTTAGGGTCGGTTACGAGCAGTACTTC. Its protein is CASPLRVGYEQYF.

This clonotype was counted at least ten times. The chain couples TRBV7-6 to TRBJ2-1, with 16 bases lining up with TRBD2. Germline CDR1 reads SGHVS; CDR2 reads FNYEAQ. This CDR3 region has 18 residues. Germline trimming cut 4 bases from V and 6 bases from J; bases unmatched to any gene: 9. The CDR3 region is CASSSATGLAGGRNEQFF. CDR3 bases: TGTGCCAGCAGCTCCGCTACGGGACTAGCGGGAGGGCGCAATGAGCAGTTCTTC. The full variable domain, its missing parts supplied by reference TRBV7-6 and TRBJ2-1, is GAGVSQSPRYKVTKRGQDVALRCDPISGHVSLYWYRQALGQGPEFLTYFNYEAQQDKSGLPNDRFSAERPEGSISTLTIQRTEQRDSAMYRCASSSATGLAGGRNEQFFGPGTRLTVL.

This clonotype appeared a few times. This chain connects TRBV7-2 to TRBJ2-5; TRBD2 matches 12 bases. The CDR3 is made up of 16 amino acids. Germline V gene lookup returns CDR1 SGHTA and CDR2 FQGNSA. After removal of 5 bases from V and 5 bases from J, the junction contained 9 bases not matched to a gene. CDR3 residues: CASSTLAGGPRETQYF. Written as DNA, the CDR3 is TGTGCCAGCAGCACCCTAGCGGGAGGGCCGAGGGAGACCCAGTACTTC. Drawing the rest from reference TRBV7-2 and TRBJ2-5, the complete variable domain is GAGVSQSPSNKVTEKGKDVELRCDPISGHTALYWYRQSLGQGLEFLIYFQGNSAPDKSGLPSDRFSAERTGGSVSTLTIQRTQQEDSAVYLCASSTLAGGPRETQYFGPGTRLLVL.

This clonotype was detected only a few times. CDR3: CASSFSESYEQYF. The CDR3 region has the DNA TGTGCCAGCAGTTTCTCAGAGTCCTACGAGCAGTACTTC. This sequence joins TRBV28 and TRBJ2-7; the D is unclear. Deletions cut 3 bases from V and 1 base from J, with 7 bases between. The CDR3 has 13 residues. From germline, CDR1 is MDHEN and CDR2 SYDVKM.

At least ten counts were recorded for this clonotype. The chain links TRBV7-2 to TRBJ1-4; D is ambiguous. CDR1 and CDR2 from the germline V gene are SGHTA and FQGNSA. The CDR3 covers 14 residues. Trimming took off 0 bases at V and 7 bases at J, with 9 bases between the two ends. The CDR3 DNA is TGTGCCAGCAGCTTAGCGGTTACCGGTGAAAAACTGTTTTTT. Translating it yields CASSLAVTGEKLFF.

This clonotype was counted at least ten times. The chain links TRBV7-2 to TRBJ2-7; a weak D match, TRBD1 (6 bases). The CDR3 sequence is 13 residues long. The ends were cut back, 5 bases at V and 3 bases at J, with 11 bases in the middle. Per the germline V gene, CDR1 is SGHTA and CDR2 is FQGNSA. CDR3 in amino acids: CASSRTALYEQYF. CDR3 sequence (DNA): TGTGCCAGCAGCAGGACAGCCCTCTACGAGCAGTACTTC.

This clonotype was found many times. The V gene is TRBV6-6, the J gene TRBJ2-3; 7 positions agree with TRBD2. The germline gives CDR1 MNHNY, CDR2 SVGAGI (reference sequence). Unmatched junction bases numbered 9, after V lost 7 bases and J lost 2 bases. The CDR3 has 15 residues. CDR3 sequence reads: CASTSSGAFTDTQYF. Here the CDR3 DNA reads TGTGCCAGCACCTCTAGCGGAGCCTTCACAGATACGCAGTATTTT.

In this sample, this clonotype turned up many times. The V and J genes are TRBV7-2 and TRBJ1-4; D possibly corresponds to TRBD1 (6 bases). Germline values: CDR1 SGHTA, CDR2 FQGNSA. V lost 5 bases and J lost 3, with 10 bases in between. This CDR3 has 14 residues. CDR3 in amino acids: CASSIGGSNEKLFF. The CDR3 bases are TGTGCCAGCAGCATAGGGGGGTCTAATGAAAAACTGTTTTTT.

This clonotype was seen ten or more times. The chain couples TRBV7-7 to TRBJ2-5, with D unclear. CDR3 size: 13 residues. The germline gives CDR1 SSHAT, CDR2 FNYEAQ (reference sequence). Between the trimmed V and J ends, which lost 3 bases and 0 bases, there was a span of 5 bases. The CDR3 region is CASSLTYQETQYF. For the CDR3, the DNA is TGTGCCAGCAGCTTGACGTACCAAGAGACCCAGTACTTC.

V gene TRBV6-5 combines with J gene TRBJ1-1; no reliable D call. V dropped 2 bases and J dropped 4 bases, with 14 bases sitting between them. CDR1 MNHEY and CDR2 SVGAGI come from the germline V gene. The CDR3 totals 15 residues. CDR3 nucleotide sequence: TGTGCCAGCAGTTACAGGGCGGTTGGTGGCACTGAAGCTTTCTTT. This gives the protein CASSYRAVGGTEAFF.

This chain links TRBV28 with TRBJ2-3, with a weak D call TRBD2 (5 bases). CDR3 length equals 15 residues. Trimming removed 5 bases at V and 0 bases at J, with 12 bases between. From germline, CDR1 is MDHEN and CDR2 SYDVKM. The CDR3 reads CASSPRGSSTDTQYF. CDR3 DNA sequence: TGTGCCAGCAGTCCCCGCGGGTCTAGCACAGATACGCAGTATTTT. The variable domain in full, with the rest retrieved from reference TRBV28 and TRBJ2-3, is DVKVTQSSRYLVKRTGEKVFLECVQDMDHENMFWYRQDPGLGLRLIYFSYDVKMKEKGDIPEGYSVSREKKERFSLILESASTNQTSMYLCASSPRGSSTDTQYFGPGTRLTVL.

As concerns this clonotype: Sequence at one end of the junction differs from germline and may be a read error. The rearrangement links TRBV13 to TRBJ1-1, with a weak D call TRBD1 (5 bases). Germline V CDR1 and CDR2: PRHDT, FYEKMQ (reference sequence). This CDR3 spans 15 amino acids. CDR3 region: CASSRASTDRTEAFF. CDR3 nucleotide sequence: TGCGCCAGCAGCCGTGCCTCGACAGATCGGACTGAAGCTTTCTTT.

This clonotype turned up a few times. The chain recombines TRBV6-1 with TRBJ2-1, with 8 bases lining up with TRBD1. The CDR3 runs to 16 residues. Germline V lookup: CDR1 MNHNS, CDR2 SASEGT. V shed 6 bases and J 3 bases; nucleotides not matched to a gene: 10. Here the CDR3 reads CASSLRVTGDYNEQFF. The CDR3 bases are TGTGCCAGCAGCCTGAGGGTGACAGGGGACTACAATGAGCAGTTCTTC.

The chain couples TRBV7-3 to TRBJ1-2; D is possibly TRBD1 (6 bases). The CDR3 has 13 residues. The ends were cut back, 5 bases at V and 8 bases at J, with 15 bases in the middle. CDR1 is SGHTA, CDR2 FQGTGA, per germline. The CDR3 nucleotides are TGTGCCAGCAGCCCTCAGGGGCGCGGAGGCTACACCTTC. Translated: CASSPQGRGGYTF.

The sample holds a few counts of this clonotype. The J gene is TRBJ2-7, the V gene TRBV7-2; D not certain. The germline CDR1 and CDR2 sequences are SGHTA and FQGNSA. The CDR3 is 13 residues long. The ends were cut back, 5 bases at V and 1 base at J, with 9 bases in the middle. The chain's CDR3 is CASSHDWSYEQYV. The CDR3 nucleotides read TGTGCCAGCAGCCATGACTGGTCCTACGAGCAGTACGTC.

The genes are TRBV20-1 and TRBJ2-5, with 9 bases aligning to TRBD2. Germline-derived CDR1 and CDR2 are DFQATT and SNEGSKA (reference sequence). With V trimmed by 3 bases and J by 3 bases, 8 bases remained unmatched. This CDR3 is 15 amino acids long. DNA of the CDR3: TGCAGTGCTAGGCCCCCAAGACTAGCGGAAGAGACCCAGTACTTC. Translation gives CSARPPRLAEETQYF.

This sequence joins TRBV7-9 and TRBJ2-1; the match to TRBD1 covers 11 bases. The CDR3 totals 15 residues. J was trimmed by 8 bases and V by 4 bases; bases with no gene match: 7. Germline lookup yields CDR1 SEHNR and CDR2 FQNEAQ (reference sequence). CDR3 sequence reads: CASSSGRTGGDEQFF. The CDR3 DNA reads as TGTGCCAGCAGCTCAGGGCGGACAGGGGGCGATGAGCAGTTCTTC.